This TCR beta chain was captured in a study of cytomegalovirus exposure and HLA in healthy donors. The study's findings and limits: Later on, an analysis tied roughly 17,000 TCR beta sequences to HLA alleles at 0.05 false discovery rate. A previous analysis found most TCR beta V segments productive roughly 87% or roughly 30% of the time. A missense DCLRE1C variant was associated with V- and J-gene trimming of TCR beta chains in a later analysis, and an independent cohort replicated the association.

PCR employed 60 Vbeta and 13 Jbeta primers. Sequencing was performed with immunoSEQ multiplex PCR; in TCRdb, only in-frame clones are kept and a portion is missing. The sample has fewer than 200,000 clones, more than 70% seen once; the top ten hold about 4.3%. This CDR3 is built from 16 residues. CDR1 is SGHTA and CDR2 is FQGTGA in the germline V gene. V was clipped by 5 bases and J by 3 bases, with 18 bases between them. Comment on this clone: What it binds is not known.

This TCR came from a woman aged 45-65 years in good health and CMV-seropositive. Sequencing input: PBMCs. This rearrangement joins TRBV7-3 to TRBJ2-3, with D possibly being TRBD1 (6 bases). The CDR3: CASSLSGRGFTDTQYF. CDR3 bases: TGTGCCAGCAGCCTGTCCGGAAGGGGGTTTACAGATACGCAGTATTTT.